The entry below gives a single T cell receptor beta chain sequence along with its context. Its antigen is as yet unknown. The data derive from a study of T cell responses to AZD1222 COVID-19 vaccine. Study-wide results and limits: Of spike-specific TCRs, nearly half reportedly target regions left unmutated in variants. Only a handful of AZD1222 recipients, roughly 6 in all, had baseline seropositivity. Donors skewed white British and female; clonal diversity was possibly underestimated. With dominance at 160-218 and 743-854, vaccine-associated CD4 TCRs spanned spike.

Assay used: immunoSEQ multiplex PCR; TCRdb lists only in-frame clones, some missing. This table has about 76,000 clones, around nine tenths appearing once. The clonotype comes from an adult in good health. The sequencing used peripheral blood, collected on day 0 of MenACWY control vaccination.

The CDR3 is CASSQLPGEADQHF. For the CDR3, the DNA is TGCGCCAGCAGCCAATTACCTGGAGAGGCAGACCAGCATTTT. The chain recombines TRBV4-3 with TRBJ1-5, with unresolved D. CDR1 LGHNA and CDR2 YSLEER come from the germline V gene. The CDR3 runs 14 residues. V lost 2 bases, J lost 12 bases, and 17 bases lay in between.